This TCR beta chain was documented in a study of OX40 agonist ivuxolimab in advanced cancers. Regarding the research as a whole: Ivuxolimab, which targeted the costimulatory receptor OX40 (CD134), was an agonistic, fully human IgG2 monoclonal antibody. Intravenous ivuxolimab was administered to patients every 2 weeks at six dose levels: 0.01, 0.1, 0.3, 1.5, 3 and 10 mg/kg. Among the approximately 54 dose-escalation patients, roughly 20 had hepatocellular carcinoma, 15 or so melanoma, 9 renal cell carcinoma and 9 head and neck cancer. In the dose-escalation cohort, 75% to 90% of patients were male, and the mean age was 60 years with a range of roughly 20 to 79. Patients were allowed to have had prior anti-PD-1, anti-PD-L1 or anti-CTLA-4 therapy, and more than 30% of the dose-escalation patients had previously received checkpoint inhibitors. Partial responses occurred in three dose-escalation patients, of whom one had hepatocellular carcinoma and two had cutaneous melanoma. Peripheral TCRbeta sequencing was intended to test whether TCR sequence diversity was altered and clonal T-cell expansion was caused by ivuxolimab. The paper covers the monotherapy dose-escalation part of the phase I ivuxolimab trial, which included N ≈ 57 patients.

Genomic DNA was extracted from sorted cells for sequencing of the TCRbeta CDR3 region. TCRbeta CDR3 regions were sequenced using the immunoSEQ Assay. Here the immuneACCESS table is served through TCRdb, limited to in-frame sequences with V and J called. Missing clones are a known gap in these copies; in checked studies unresolved V genes cover under half, and the rest lacks a known reason. The sample table records about 80,000 clones; around 86% of these occur just once. Clones ranked in the top ten supply roughly 0.23% of the sample. Worth noting for this clone: Its antigen specificity is not known. No base quality values were provided; no much bigger clone lies one nucleotide off.

V is shortened by 2 bases, J by 0 bases, and the region joining them spans 13 bases. From the cysteine up to the phenylalanine, the CDR3 has a length of 16 residues. Just CDR3 DNA is preserved here, 48 bases in frame from base 1. From the germline V gene (reference sequence), CDR1 is MNHNY and CDR2 is SVGAGI. Results and caveats for the whole study, not just this receptor: Low levels of normalized T-cell clonal expansion were also seen in some nonresponding patients. After ivuxolimab, expanded clones were on average more numerous among CD8+ T cells than among CD4+ T cells. Partial responders in the 0.1-3.0 mg/kg groups had among the lowest normalized peripheral clonal expansion, especially among CD8+ T cells. At doses from 0.1 to 3.0 mg/kg, clonal expansion was seen in both CD4+ and CD8+ blood T cells between baseline and week 6. Antigen specificity was not determined for the clonally expanded peripheral T cells.

Patients with autoimmune disease history or receiving systemic immunosuppression were excluded from the trial. Peripheral blood for TCR sequencing was drawn from every dose cohort at baseline, at cycle 4 day 1 and at cycle 7 day 1. The samples were drawn from a first-in-human, open-label, multicenter phase I dose-escalation trial of ivuxolimab. Adults with locally advanced or metastatic melanoma, renal cell, hepatocellular, or head and neck squamous cell carcinoma were enrolled in the trial. CD4+ and CD8+ T cells were sorted separately from peripheral blood before TCR sequencing. The receptor chain draws on TRBV6-6 and TRBJ2-5, with TRBD1 perhaps the D gene, on 6 matching bases. This TCR came from an adult with an advanced solid tumor such as melanoma, head and neck, liver or kidney cancer. Material: CD4+ or CD8+ T cells sorted from blood, obtained in a trial of the OX40 agonist ivuxolimab. In nucleotide form, the sequence is TGTGCCAGCAGTTACGGTAGGACAGAGTACCAAGAGACCCAGTACTTC. It specifies CASSYGRTEYQETQYF.